Shown below are 20 T cell receptor beta chains from a single sample sequenced in a study of cytomegalovirus exposure and HLA in healthy donors. The PCR contained 60 Vbeta and 13 Jbeta primers. Profiling relied on immunoSEQ multiplex PCR, and the TCRdb table lists in-frame clones only, not all of them. Among 100,000 to 150,000 clones listed, 70% to 80% were seen once. Sequenced: PBMCs. The origin of the receptors is a man in his forties in good health and CMV-seronegative.

The CDR3: CASSHLLRGGRNEQFF. In DNA form, the CDR3 reads TGCGCCAGCAGCCACCTTCTGCGCGGGGGGAGGAATGAGCAGTTCTTC. The chain is built from TRBV4-1 and TRBJ2-1, with TRBD2 identical over 8 bases. The germline V gene has CDR1 MGHRA and CDR2 YSYEKL. Trimming took 3 bases from V and 7 from J; bases not matched to a gene: 11. The CDR3 sequence is 16 residues long.

CDR3: CASSPSGGNTEAFF. CDR3 DNA: TGTGCCAGCTCACCCTCAGGGGGGAACACTGAAGCTTTCTTT. The V and J genes are TRBV18 and TRBJ1-1; 7 positions agree with TRBD1. The CDR3 has 14 residues. Germline trimming cut 3 bases from V and 1 base from J; bases unmatched to any gene: 2. Germline CDR1 reads KGHSH; CDR2 reads LQKENI.

This clone was observed once. The chain carries TRBV5-1 and TRBJ2-7, with TRBD1 matching 7 bases. Trimming took 7 bases from V and 6 from J; bases not matched to a gene: 10. Germline CDR1 reads SGHRS; CDR2 reads YFSETQ. The CDR3 length is 13 residues. CDR3 nucleotide sequence: TGCGCCAGCGTACAGGGGTCCCAAGGCGAGCAGTACTTC. This sequence encodes CASVQGSQGEQYF.

V and J are TRBV9 and TRBJ2-2; TRBD2 aligns across 8 bases. Germline V CDR1 and CDR2: SGDLS, YYNGEE. This CDR3 is 14 amino acids long. The ends lost 1 base at V and 5 bases at J; junction bases unmatched: 1. CDR3 loop: CASSVRGGTGELFF. The DNA for the CDR3 is TGTGCCAGCAGCGTACGGGGGGGAACCGGGGAGCTGTTTTTT. Looking up the rest from reference TRBV9 and TRBJ2-2 gives the full variable domain: DSGVTQTPKHLITATGQRVTLRCSPRSGDLSVYWYQQSLDQGLQFLIQYYNGEERAKGNILERFSAQQFPDLHSELNLSSLELGDSALYFCASSVRGGTGELFFGEGSRLTVL.

This chain joins TRBV5-6 and TRBJ1-3, with a weak D call TRBD1 (6 bases). Germline CDR1 is SGHDT and CDR2 is YYEEEE. V was cut by 1 base and J by 2 bases, with 13 bases left in between. CDR3 length equals 16 residues. CDR3 in amino acids: CASSLRRGATGNTIYF. CDR3 nucleotide sequence: TGTGCCAGCAGCTTGAGACGGGGGGCAACTGGAAACACCATATATTTT.

V usage is TRBV29-1 and J usage is TRBJ2-1, with D possibly being TRBD2 (5 bases). The V end was cut by 4 bases, the J end by 1 base, with 8 bases between. Germline CDR1 and CDR2: SQVTM and ANQGSEA. This CDR3 contains 13 residues. CDR3 protein: CSVGRTSYNEQFF. The CDR3 DNA reads TGCAGCGTTGGGAGGACTTCCTACAATGAGCAGTTCTTC.

The CDR3 region is CASSLVRSTEAFF. The CDR3 DNA reads as TGCGCCAGCAGCTTGGTGAGGTCGACTGAAGCTTTCTTT. The chain combines TRBV5-1 with TRBJ1-1; no definite D call. The CDR3 consists of 13 residues. V was cut by 0 bases and J by 5 bases, with 8 bases left in between. Germline-derived CDR1 and CDR2 are SGHRS and YFSETQ.

This chain uses TRBV15 with TRBJ1-5, with unresolved D. CDR3 size: 14 residues. The V end was cut by 1 base, the J end by 6 bases, with 10 bases between. CDR1 is LNHNV, CDR2 YYDKDF, per germline (reference sequence). CDR3 sequence: CATSRARDRQPQHF. The DNA for the CDR3 is TGTGCCACCAGCAGAGCCCGGGATCGTCAGCCCCAGCATTTT.

This clone was counted once. V is TRBV7-6 and J is TRBJ1-1, with D tentatively TRBD1 (6 bases). This CDR3 is built from 15 residues. The V gene lost 1 base and the J gene lost 4 bases, with 13 bases spanning the gap. CDR1 and CDR2 (germline): SGHVS, FNYEAQ. The CDR3: CASSLDFGQTTEAFF. In nucleotides, the CDR3 is TGTGCCAGCAGCTTAGATTTTGGACAGACCACTGAAGCTTTCTTT.

The rearrangement links TRBV6-6 to TRBJ2-7; 10 bases match TRBD2. Losses at the gene ends were 2 bases for V and 2 bases for J; bases not matched to a gene: 0. This CDR3 has 14 amino acids. Germline CDR1 reads MNHNY; CDR2 reads SVGAGI (reference sequence). CDR3 in amino acids: CASSYLAGAYEQYF. As DNA, the CDR3 is TGTGCCAGCAGTTACCTAGCGGGGGCCTACGAGCAGTACTTC.

In its sample, this clone was seen once. The V and J genes are TRBV28 and TRBJ1-1; 8 bases fit TRBD1. The CDR3 extends over 14 amino acids. The V gene end was trimmed by 5 bases and the J gene end by 3 bases; junction bases not matched to a gene: 5. Germline CDR1 is MDHEN and CDR2 is SYDVKM. The CDR3, as DNA: TGTGCCAGCAGTCCAGGGGGCAGGGACACTGAAGCTTTCTTT. Translation gives CASSPGGRDTEAFF.

The gene calls are TRBV10-2 and TRBJ1-5; unclear D gene. Trimming took off 8 bases at V and 6 bases at J, with 11 bases between the two ends. The CDR3 extends over 12 amino acids. Germline loops: CDR1 WSHSY, CDR2 SAAADI. CDR3 sequence: CASDMRFQPQHF. The CDR3 DNA reads as TGCGCCAGCGACATGAGATTTCAGCCCCAGCATTTT.

The CDR3 sequence: CATSGTAAYEQYF. The CDR3 bases are TGTGCCACCTCCGGGACAGCGGCCTACGAGCAGTACTTC. This chain connects TRBV6-1 to TRBJ2-7; 7 nucleotides match TRBD1. Germline-derived CDR1 and CDR2 are MNHNS and SASEGT. After removal of 10 bases from V and 2 bases from J, the junction contained 8 bases not matched to a gene. The CDR3 loop spans 13 amino acids.

This rearrangement joins TRBV7-9 to TRBJ2-7, with D maybe TRBD2 (6 bases). From germline, CDR1 is SEHNR and CDR2 FQNEAQ (reference sequence). This CDR3 spans 15 amino acids. V lost 3 bases, J lost 2 bases, and 14 bases lay in between. The chain's CDR3 is CASSFLGGGPYEQYF. The CDR3 region has the DNA TGTGCCAGCAGCTTCCTCGGGGGTGGACCCTACGAGCAGTACTTC.

This chain connects TRBV6-1 to TRBJ2-6; D not certain. The V gene lost 7 bases and the J gene lost 0 bases, with 7 bases spanning the gap. The germline CDR1 and CDR2 sequences are MNHNS and SASEGT. CDR3 length: 14 residues. The CDR3 loop is CASTPRSGANVLTF. The CDR3 nucleotides are TGTGCCAGCACCCCCCGCTCTGGGGCCAACGTCCTGACTTTC.

This chain links TRBV19 with TRBJ1-1; weak D call: TRBD1 (5 bases). The germline V gene encodes CDR1 LNHDA and CDR2 SQIVND (reference sequence). V was shortened by 3 bases and J by 4 bases, with 12 bases between the two germline ends. This CDR3 is 14 amino acids long. The CDR3 DNA follows: TGTGCCAGTAGTATCGGGGGAGGTGGCACTGAAGCTTTCTTT. The encoded protein is CASSIGGGGTEAFF. Complete variable domain (other parts from reference TRBV19 and TRBJ1-1): DGGITQSPKYLFRKEGQNVTLSCEQNLNHDAMYWYRQDPGQGLRLIYYSQIVNDFQKGDIAEGYSVSREKKESFPLTVTSAQKNPTAFYLCASSIGGGGTEAFFGQGTRLTVV.

This clone was detected a few times. The V call is TRBV11-1, the J call TRBJ1-1, with 9 bases lining up with TRBD1. V lost 5 bases and J lost 6; bases outside the gene matches: 10. The germline CDR1 and CDR2 sequences are SGHAT and FQDESV (reference sequence). The CDR3 totals 15 residues. The CDR3 sequence: CASSLTGTGMAEAFF. The DNA of the CDR3 is TGTGCCAGCAGCCTAACCGGGACAGGGATGGCTGAAGCTTTCTTT.

Concerning this clone: Other DNA sequences from this sample encode an identical CDR3 as well. The chain links TRBV6-5 to TRBJ1-2, with 10 bases matching TRBD1. V lost 1 base and J lost 4; bases outside the gene matches: 6. Looked up from germline, CDR1 is MNHEY and CDR2 is SVGAGI. This CDR3 has 16 residues. CDR3 protein: CASSYLRTGGGYGYTF. DNA of the CDR3: TGTGCCAGCAGTTACTTACGGACAGGGGGGGGCTATGGCTACACCTTC.

The chain has TRBV7-2 and TRBJ1-3, with D possibly matching TRBD1 (6 bases). CDR1 SGHTA and CDR2 FQGNSA come from the germline V gene. Trimming cost V 4 bases and J 3 bases, with 19 bases left between them. This CDR3 has 17 residues. The CDR3 region has the DNA TGTGCCAGCAGCTCAGCCCTCAGGGGTTCCTATGGAAACACCATATATTTT. Translating it yields CASSSALRGSYGNTIYF.

In this sample, this clone turned up once. The chain carries TRBV6-5 and TRBJ1-2; 10 bases match TRBD1. The J segment lost 4 bases and the V segment lost 5 bases, leaving 7 bases of the junction unmatched. CDR1 and CDR2 (germline): MNHEY, SVGAGI. The CDR3 totals 15 residues. The CDR3 spells CASSVGQGVVYGYTF. The CDR3 region has the DNA TGTGCCAGCAGTGTTGGACAGGGGGTTGTCTATGGCTACACCTTC.